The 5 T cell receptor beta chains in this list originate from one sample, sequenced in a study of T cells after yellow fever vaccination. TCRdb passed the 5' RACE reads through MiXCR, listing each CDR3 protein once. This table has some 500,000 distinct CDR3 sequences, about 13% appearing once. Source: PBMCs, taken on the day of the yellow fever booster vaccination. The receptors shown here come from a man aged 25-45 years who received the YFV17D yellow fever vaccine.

CDR3 in DNA: TGTGCCAGTTTAGAGGTAGGGTCCTACGAGCAGTACTTC. Translating gives CASLEVGSYEQYF. The chain links TRBV28 to TRBJ2-7; D gene ambiguous. V was shortened by 9 bases and J by 1 base, with 13 bases between the two germline ends. In germline, CDR1 is MDHEN, CDR2 SYDVKM. This CDR3 comprises 13 residues.

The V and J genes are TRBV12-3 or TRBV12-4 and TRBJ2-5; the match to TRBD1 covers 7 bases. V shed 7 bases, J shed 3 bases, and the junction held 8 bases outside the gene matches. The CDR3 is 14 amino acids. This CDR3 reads CASTWTGLEETQYF. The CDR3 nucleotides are TGTGCCAGCACCTGGACAGGATTGGAAGAGACCCAGTACTTC.

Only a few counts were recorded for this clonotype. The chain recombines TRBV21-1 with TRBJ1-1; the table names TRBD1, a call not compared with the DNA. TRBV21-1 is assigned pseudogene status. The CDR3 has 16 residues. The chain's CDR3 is CASSKAPAGDDTEAFF. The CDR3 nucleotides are TGTGCCAGCAGCAAAGCCCCGGCGGGTGATGACACTGAAGCTTTCTTT.

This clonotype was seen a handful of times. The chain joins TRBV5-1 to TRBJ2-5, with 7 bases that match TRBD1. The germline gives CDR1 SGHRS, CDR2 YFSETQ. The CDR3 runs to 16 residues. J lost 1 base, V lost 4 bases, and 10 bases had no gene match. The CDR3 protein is CASSRRARGPQETQYF. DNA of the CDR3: TGCGCCAGCAGCCGTCGTGCGAGGGGGCCCCAAGAGACCCAGTACTTC.

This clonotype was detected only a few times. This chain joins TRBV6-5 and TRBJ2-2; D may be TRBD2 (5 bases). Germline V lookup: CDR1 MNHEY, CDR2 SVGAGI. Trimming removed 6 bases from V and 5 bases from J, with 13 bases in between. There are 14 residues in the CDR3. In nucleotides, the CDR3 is TGTGCCAGCAGGTACACCCGAGGGACCGGGGAGCTGTTTTTT. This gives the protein CASRYTRGTGELFF.